These 31 T cell receptor beta chains originate from one sample sequenced in a study of lymphopenia after photon versus proton radiotherapy (dated 2019 in TCRdb). The method was the immunoSEQ multiplex PCR assay. TCRdb took over this immuneACCESS table, retaining in-frame rearrangements with V and J assigned. Such tables are incomplete; in checked studies, under half of the missing clones stem from an unresolved V gene, and the remainder is unexplained. The table for this sample lists under 30,000 clones; roughly 90% of them were counted only once. The ten largest clones capture about 50% of the sample. Sequences were derived from peripheral blood, sampled from a patient treated with proton-based radiotherapy. These receptors came from a woman aged 55 to 70 with cholangiocarcinoma. Some clones in this sample may be carry-over from other donors' samples.

The V gene is TRBV7-2, the J gene TRBJ2-5, with 8 positions matching TRBD1. V was clipped by 2 bases and J by 1 base; unmatched bases: 0. CDR1 and CDR2 (germline): SGHTA, FQGNSA. The CDR3 runs to 14 residues. CDR3 in amino acids: CASSLTGGQETQYF. CDR3 nucleotide sequence: TGTGCCAGCAGCTTAACAGGGGGCCAAGAGACCCAGTACTTC.

The V call is TRBV10-3, the J call TRBJ1-1, with 9 bases that match TRBD1. This CDR3 is 13 amino acids long. Germline assignment: CDR1 ENHRY and CDR2 SYGVKD. Losses at the gene ends were 10 bases for V and 3 bases for J; bases not matched to a gene: 6. The CDR3 DNA is TGTGCCAACCAACAGGGGGCGCACACTGAAGCTTTCTTT. Protein product: CANQQGAHTEAFF.

A few counts support this clone. The chain has TRBV27 and TRBJ2-7, with 8 bases that match TRBD1. The germline CDR1 and CDR2 sequences are MNHEY and SMNVEV (reference sequence). J gave up 6 bases and V 6 bases, and 10 bases lay outside the gene matches. The CDR3 has 14 amino acids. The CDR3, as DNA: TGTGCCAGCAGACGACAGGGGACAACCTCCGAGCAGTACTTC. Its translation is CASRRQGTTSEQYF.

This clone has a single count. V usage is TRBV4-1 and J usage is TRBJ2-1; D is unresolved. V lost 1 base and J lost 5, with 9 bases in between. Germline CDR1 and CDR2: MGHRA and YSYEKL. The CDR3 is made up of 14 amino acids. DNA for the CDR3: TGCGCCAGCAGCCAAGTAGGGCCGCACAATGAGCAGTTCTTC. Protein: CASSQVGPHNEQFF.

The CDR3 nucleotides are TGTGCCAGCAGCGGAGACACCCACAATGAGCAGTTCTTC. Protein: CASSGDTHNEQFF. V gene TRBV9 combines with J gene TRBJ2-1; D is unclear. The CDR3 has 13 amino acids. Trimming removed 3 bases at V and 5 bases at J, with 9 bases between. Germline CDR1 SGDLS, CDR2 YYNGEE.

J is TRBJ1-1 and V is TRBV7-9; D is unclear. This CDR3 has 15 amino acids. V was pared by 1 base and J by 2 bases, with 11 bases between. Germline V lookup: CDR1 SEHNR, CDR2 FQNEAQ (reference sequence). This CDR3 reads CASSLGGISNTEAFF. The CDR3 DNA reads TGTGCCAGCAGCTTAGGAGGCATATCCAACACTGAAGCTTTCTTT.

The chain has TRBV21-1 and TRBJ2-4. TRBV21-1 is marked as a pseudogene. The CDR3 has 14 amino acids. As DNA, the CDR3 is TGTGCCAGCAGCAAAGAGGCCGAAAAAAACATTCAGTACTTC. It is translated as CASSKEAEKNIQYF.

This chain uses TRBV18 with TRBJ2-5; D not resolved. Germline V gives CDR1 KGHSH, CDR2 LQKENI. V shed 2 bases and J shed 5 bases, with 6 bases lying between them. This CDR3 has 12 residues. CDR3 nucleotide sequence: TGTGCCAGCTCACCAGGCGCCGAGACCCAGTACTTC. Its protein is CASSPGAETQYF.

The chain couples TRBV16 to TRBJ2-3; 9 nucleotides line up with TRBD2. The CDR3 totals 15 residues. J lost 3 bases, V lost 4 bases, and 5 bases had no gene match. The germline CDR1 and CDR2 sequences are KGHSY and FQNENV. CDR3 protein: CASSPSGKGTDTQYF. The CDR3 nucleotides are TGTGCCAGCAGCCCTAGCGGGAAAGGGACAGATACGCAGTATTTT.

The rearrangement links TRBV11-2 to TRBJ2-7; no clear D gene. The CDR3 runs 11 residues. The germline gives CDR1 SGHAT, CDR2 FQNNGV. The germline V and J ends were trimmed by 4 bases and 1 base, with 2 bases remaining between them. CDR3 coding DNA: TGTGCCAGCAGCTCATCCTACGAGCAGTACTTC. Amino acids: CASSSSYEQYF. Using reference TRBV11-2 and TRBJ2-7 for the parts outside the CDR3, the full variable domain is EAGVAQSPRYKIIEKRQSVAFWCNPISGHATLYWYQQILGQGPKLLIQFQNNGVVDDSQLPKDRFSAERLKGVDSTLKIQPAKLEDSAVYLCASSSSYEQYFGPGTRLTVT.

This rearrangement joins TRBV2 to TRBJ2-7, with D perhaps matching TRBD1 or TRBD2 (5 bases each). There are 11 residues in the CDR3. Germline V gene lookup returns CDR1 SNHLY and CDR2 FYNNEI. V was cut by 6 bases and J by 9 bases, with 12 bases left in between. CDR3 loop: CASRTRDVQYF. In DNA, the CDR3 is TGTGCCAGCAGGACGAGGGACGTGCAGTACTTC.

This clone came up once. The chain couples TRBV11-3 to TRBJ2-1, with D possibly matching TRBD2 (7 bases). Germline CDR1 and CDR2: SGHNT and YENEEA. Trimming stripped 1 base from V and 7 bases from J, with 14 bases between. The CDR3 has 15 residues. The CDR3 region is CASSLASGGGNEQFF. The CDR3 bases are TGTGCCAGCAGCTTAGCTAGCGGAGGGGGGAATGAGCAGTTCTTC.

V is TRBV18 and J is TRBJ1-2; 9 bases line up with TRBD1. J lost 5 bases, V lost 7 bases, and 11 bases had no gene match. The CDR3 spans 15 residues. The germline gives CDR1 KGHSH, CDR2 LQKENI. This CDR3 reads CASWPGTGRPYGYTF. For the CDR3, the DNA is TGTGCCAGCTGGCCCGGGACAGGGCGACCTTATGGCTACACCTTC.

The chain recombines TRBV10-2 with TRBJ2-7; D call uncertain. This CDR3 comprises 13 residues. Germline CDR1 is WSHSY and CDR2 is SAAADI. V lost 2 bases and J lost 2, with 7 bases in between. CDR3 nucleotides: TGCGCCAGCAGTGAGCCAATCACCTACGAGCAGTACTTC. Encoded protein: CASSEPITYEQYF.

The chain has TRBV9 and TRBJ2-2; 7 nucleotides match TRBD1. From germline, CDR1 is SGDLS and CDR2 YYNGEE. V shed 4 bases, J shed 7 bases, and the junction held 10 bases outside the gene matches. This CDR3 has 15 residues. The CDR3: CASSSEGAGHGELFF. CDR3 DNA: TGTGCCAGCAGCTCAGAGGGGGCAGGGCACGGGGAGCTGTTTTTT.

The chain couples TRBV10-1 to TRBJ2-1; D call uncertain. The CDR3 is 11 amino acids. The ends were cut back, 3 bases at V and 5 bases at J, with 2 bases in the middle. Germline loops: CDR1 WNHNN, CDR2 SYGVQD (reference sequence). CDR3 sequence reads: CASSENNEQFF. The CDR3 DNA sequence: TGCGCCAGCAGTGAAAACAATGAGCAGTTCTTC.

V and J are TRBV6-6 and TRBJ2-1; 10 bases are shared with TRBD2. CDR1 and CDR2 (germline): MNHNY, SVGAGI (reference sequence). The CDR3 is 16 residues long. Losses at the gene ends were 2 bases for V and 4 bases for J; bases not matched to a gene: 5. DNA of the CDR3: TGTGCCAGCAGTTACGGGTCTAGCGGGGGTTACAATGAGCAGTTCTTC. Protein sequence: CASSYGSSGGYNEQFF.

The gene calls are TRBV18 and TRBJ1-2, with 7 bases lining up with TRBD1. Looked up from germline, CDR1 is KGHSH and CDR2 is LQKENI. Unmatched junction bases numbered 5, after V lost 4 bases and J lost 0 bases. The CDR3 runs 15 residues. The CDR3 protein is CASSLAGTANYGYTF. CDR3 in DNA: TGTGCCAGCTCACTAGCCGGGACAGCTAACTATGGCTACACCTTC.

The chain has TRBV7-6 and TRBJ1-4; perhaps TRBD1 as D (6 bases). CDR3 size: 15 residues. Trimming shortened V by 4 bases and J by 3 bases, and 12 bases separated the two germline ends. Germline assignment: CDR1 SGHVS and CDR2 FNYEAQ. The CDR3 DNA reads as TGTGCCAGCAGCTCCACAGGGCTCCCTAATGAAAAACTGTTTTTT. It yields the protein CASSSTGLPNEKLFF.

The chain carries TRBV10-2 and TRBJ2-1; 9 nucleotides align to TRBD2. The germline gives CDR1 WSHSY, CDR2 SAAADI. The length of the CDR3 is 16 residues. The V segment lost 4 bases and the J segment 5 bases; nucleotides outside the gene matches: 9. CDR3 sequence reads: CASSGQGGLANNEQFF. In DNA, the CDR3 is TGCGCCAGCAGTGGGCAGGGCGGACTAGCGAACAATGAGCAGTTCTTC.

A few counts support this clone. V and J are TRBV19 and TRBJ2-3, with 10 bases fitting TRBD2. Germline V gene sequence: CDR1 LNHDA, CDR2 SQIVND (reference sequence). Trimming took 6 bases from V and 3 from J; bases not matched to a gene: 15. This CDR3 contains 18 residues. The CDR3 nucleotides are TGTGCCAGTAGCCGTCGGGCTAGCGGGAGTGGTAAGACAGATACGCAGTATTTT. The encoded protein is CASSRRASGSGKTDTQYF.

The rearrangement uses TRBV15 and TRBJ2-1; D is unclear. The germline gives CDR1 LNHNV, CDR2 YYDKDF (reference sequence). V was shortened by 4 bases and J by 8 bases, with 12 bases between the two germline ends. The CDR3 contains 13 residues. DNA of the CDR3: TGTGCCACCAGCAAGGCCCCCCGGGATGAGCAGTTCTTC. This translates into CATSKAPRDEQFF.

The chain joins TRBV23-1 to TRBJ2-7; 12 nucleotides match TRBD1. TRBV23-1 is an ORF, and what it does is uncertain. The CDR3 spans 16 residues. V was clipped by 3 bases and J by 2 bases; unmatched bases: 5. The CDR3 DNA reads as TGCGCCAGCAGTCAGGGGGGACAGGGGGCCCCCTACGAGCAGTACTTC. The encoded protein is CASSQGGQGAPYEQYF.

The chain is built from TRBV21-1 and TRBJ1-1. TRBV21-1 is a pseudogene segment. CDR3 length: 17 residues. The CDR3 is CASSKVAPLTGNTEAFF. CDR3 DNA sequence: TGTGCCAGCAGCAAAGTTGCCCCCCTGACGGGGAACACTGAAGCTTTCTTT.

The chain carries TRBV7-9 and TRBJ1-2; D is uncertain. This CDR3 has 12 amino acids. V dropped 7 bases and J dropped 5 bases, with 11 bases sitting between them. The germline V gene encodes CDR1 SEHNR and CDR2 FQNEAQ (reference sequence). The DNA of the CDR3 is TGTGCCAGCATCTGGGAGGGTTATGGCTACACCTTC. Protein sequence: CASIWEGYGYTF.

The rearrangement joins TRBV18 to TRBJ2-4, with 7 bases aligning to TRBD1. In germline, CDR1 is KGHSH, CDR2 LQKENI. The CDR3 has 19 amino acids. Trimming took 0 bases from V and 1 from J; bases not matched to a gene: 12. The CDR3 reads CASSPPHVTGAEAKNIQYF. The DNA of the CDR3 is TGTGCCAGCTCACCACCGCACGTAACAGGGGCTGAGGCCAAAAACATTCAGTACTTC.

The chain employs TRBV15 and TRBJ2-1; D remains ambiguous. Trimming removed 4 bases at V and 4 bases at J, with 5 bases between. The CDR3 runs to 12 residues. Germline V CDR1 and CDR2: LNHNV, YYDKDF (reference sequence). The CDR3, as DNA: TGTGCCACCAGCACCCCGTACAATGAGCAGTTCTTC. Its protein is CATSTPYNEQFF.

V is TRBV6-5 and J is TRBJ2-3; 11 positions match TRBD2. Germline lookup yields CDR1 MNHEY and CDR2 SVGAGI. Trimming removed 6 bases from V and 15 bases from J; junction bases left unmatched: 8. The CDR3 has 12 residues. The CDR3 loop is CASSATSGSFYF. The CDR3 region has the DNA TGTGCCAGCAGCGCAACTAGCGGGAGTTTCTATTTT.

The CDR3 nucleotides read TGTGCCAGCAGTCGACAGGGTCTTTTCACAGATACGCAGTATTTT. This encodes CASSRQGLFTDTQYF. This chain connects TRBV6-5 to TRBJ2-3, with 7 bases fitting TRBD1. From germline, CDR1 is MNHEY and CDR2 SVGAGI. This CDR3 has 15 amino acids. V lost 5 bases to trimming and J lost 2 bases; unmatched junction nucleotides: 7.

This chain joins TRBV27 and TRBJ2-7; D could derive from TRBD1 or TRBD2 (6 bases each). Trimming removed 6 bases from V and 3 bases from J, with 18 bases in between. The germline CDR1 and CDR2 sequences are MNHEY and SMNVEV (reference sequence). The CDR3 runs 15 residues. The DNA of the CDR3 is TGTGCCAGCAGGATGGAGGGGGTTAGTAGCTACGAGCAGTACTTC. It specifies CASRMEGVSSYEQYF.

This chain links TRBV5-1 with TRBJ2-1; the D gene is possibly TRBD2 (6 bases). The germline V gene has CDR1 SGHRS and CDR2 YFSETQ. This CDR3 region has 14 residues. Trimming pared 4 bases from V and 6 bases from J, leaving 14 bases between. The CDR3 sequence is CASSADTGGNEQFF. The DNA for the CDR3 is TGCGCCAGCAGCGCCGACACCGGGGGCAATGAGCAGTTCTTC.